The sequence of this T cell receptor (beta chain) was determined in a study of cytotoxic CD8 clonotypes in ibrutinib-treated CLL. Overall study: Mean per-sample yields comprised about 250,000 productive templates and 75,000 to 95,000 productive rearrangements.

Generated by immunoSEQ multiplex PCR, the TCRdb table keeps only in-frame clones and is missing some. There are about 63,000 clones in the sample; less than 75% occur only once, and approximately 15% lies in the top ten. Frozen-stored PBMCs produced 1.5 to 2.5 micrograms of genomic DNA for TCR beta libraries. In its sample, this clone was seen many times. The CDR3 runs 13 residues. V lost 0 bases to trimming and J lost 7 bases, with 10 bases between them. Looked up from germline, CDR1 is SGHKS and CDR2 is YYEKEE (reference sequence). The receptor comes from a human donor with chronic lymphocytic leukemia. Material: PBMCs, obtained after 12 months of ibrutinib treatment. This chain uses TRBV5-5 with TRBJ1-2; D possibly corresponds to TRBD1 (6 bases). The CDR3 sequence: CASSLAGGGGYTF. Written as DNA, the CDR3 is TGTGCCAGCAGCTTGGCCGGAGGGGGTGGCTACACCTTC.